Each of the 24 T cell receptor beta chains below was sequenced from the same sample in a study of T-cell reconstitution after alpha-beta-depleted transplantation in children. Unique molecular identifiers featured in how the TCRbeta library was prepared. TCRdb itself ran the PCR reads through MiXCR, one entry per CDR3 protein. The top ten hold around 2.3% of the sample, which has some 500,000 distinct CDR3 sequences, about 33% seen once. The material was PBMCs from the stem cell graft donor, obtained from the stem cell graft. The receptors here all came from a human donor who donated a stem cell graft to a child with aplastic anemia.

The J gene is TRBJ2-5, the V gene TRBV24-1; D perhaps matches TRBD2 (6 bases). The germline V and J ends were trimmed by 0 bases and 1 base, with 17 bases remaining between them. Germline CDR1 KGHDR, CDR2 SFDVKD. The CDR3 runs 18 residues. CDR3: CATSDLPGTSSVQETQYF. CDR3 nucleotide sequence: TGTGCCACCAGTGATTTGCCAGGCACTAGCTCAGTCCAAGAGACCCAGTACTTC.

This clonotype has more than one count but fewer than ten. V usage is TRBV14 and J usage is TRBJ2-7; no reliable D call. Germline CDR1 SGHDN, CDR2 FVKESK. The V end lost 2 bases, the J end lost 7 bases, and 12 bases lay between the germline ends. The CDR3 is made up of 13 amino acids. CDR3 sequence reads: CASSQNTGREQYF. The CDR3 DNA reads as TGTGCCAGCAGCCAAAACACGGGCAGGGAGCAGTACTTC.

This clonotype turned up a few times. The chain links TRBV25-1 to TRBJ1-3; D gene uncertain. The V end lost 6 bases, the J end lost 2 bases, and 11 bases lay between the germline ends. CDR3 size: 14 residues. The germline CDR1 and CDR2 sequences are MGHDK and SYGVNS. CDR3 nucleotides: TGTGCCAGCAGCGACCAGGCCGCTGGAAACACCATATATTTT. Translating it yields CASSDQAAGNTIYF. The full variable domain, its missing parts supplied by reference TRBV25-1 and TRBJ1-3, is EADIYQTPRYLVIGTGKKITLECSQTMGHDKMYWYQQDPGMELHLIHYSYGVNSTEKGDLSSESTVSRIRTEHFPLTLESARPSHTSQYLCASSDQAAGNTIYFGEGSWLTVV.

The chain has TRBV5-6 and TRBJ2-7, with D maybe TRBD2 (6 bases). Germline CDR1 reads SGHDT; CDR2 reads YYEEEE. The CDR3 runs to 16 residues. V was trimmed by 4 bases and J by 5 bases, leaving 22 bases between them. This CDR3 is CASSPLGGWGYNEQYF. CDR3 nucleotide sequence: TGTGCCAGCAGCCCCCTGGGAGGTTGGGGTTACAACGAGCAGTACTTC.

The CDR3 bases are TGTGCCAGCAGCTTAGAGAGGGGCGGAGTGAACACTGAAGCTTTCTTT. Amino acids: CASSLERGGVNTEAFF. The rearrangement uses TRBV7-2 and TRBJ1-1, with D possibly TRBD1 on 5 matching bases. V was trimmed by 1 base and J by 0 bases, leaving 12 bases between them. The CDR3 covers 16 residues. The germline V gene has CDR1 SGHTA and CDR2 FQGNSA.

The rearrangement joins TRBV30 to TRBJ1-3; D is undetermined. Germline V gives CDR1 GTSNPN, CDR2 SVGIG (reference sequence). Between the trimmed V and J ends, which lost 4 bases and 0 bases, there was a span of 13 bases. This CDR3 comprises 15 residues. The CDR3: CAWNRGVVSGNTIYF. CDR3 nucleotides: TGTGCCTGGAATCGCGGGGTCGTCTCTGGAAACACCATATATTTT.

The rearrangement uses TRBV5-1 and TRBJ1-6; TRBD1 aligns across 10 bases. V lost 5 bases and J lost 9; bases outside the gene matches: 8. CDR3 length equals 15 residues. The germline V gene has CDR1 SGHRS and CDR2 YFSETQ. As DNA, the CDR3 is TGCGCCAGCAGTCTCGGACAGGGGGACGTTTCACCCCTCCACTTT. It codes for CASSLGQGDVSPLHF.

This clonotype was found a few times. This chain uses TRBV6-2 or TRBV6-3 with TRBJ2-7, with 9 bases aligning to TRBD2. Germline V gives CDR1 MNHEY, CDR2 SVGEGT. The CDR3 sequence is 14 residues long. V trimming: 0 bases; J trimming: 9 bases; junction bases outside the gene matches: 6. The CDR3 protein is CASSYSLAGIGQYF. CDR3 DNA: TGTGCCAGCAGTTACTCGCTAGCGGGAATTGGGCAGTACTTC.

The sample holds a few counts of this clonotype. This chain uses TRBV30 with TRBJ2-3, with TRBD1 matching over 8 bases. CDR3 length equals 15 residues. V shed 1 base and J 2 bases; nucleotides not matched to a gene: 5. In germline, CDR1 is GTSNPN, CDR2 SVGIG (reference sequence). CDR3 residues: CAWSGRTGTTDTQYF. The CDR3 DNA sequence: TGTGCCTGGAGTGGCCGGACAGGGACCACAGATACGCAGTATTTT.

The J gene is TRBJ2-3, the V gene TRBV7-3, with D possibly TRBD2 on 6 matching bases. This CDR3 has 15 amino acids. From germline, CDR1 is SGHTA and CDR2 FQGTGA. The V end was cut by 3 bases, the J end by 4 bases, with 14 bases between. The CDR3 here is CASSFNGGWADTQYF. The CDR3 bases are TGTGCCAGCAGCTTTAACGGAGGGTGGGCAGATACGCAGTATTTT.

This rearrangement joins TRBV5-1 to TRBJ1-1; D is possibly TRBD1 (5 bases). The CDR3 loop spans 16 amino acids. Germline CDR1 reads SGHRS; CDR2 reads YFSETQ. The V end was cut by 1 base, the J end by 4 bases, with 17 bases between. This chain's CDR3 is CASSLPRGELGTEAFF. The CDR3 bases are TGCGCCAGCAGCTTGCCCCGGGGGGAACTTGGCACTGAAGCTTTCTTT.

The rearrangement links TRBV10-3 to TRBJ2-1; 9 bases map to TRBD2. The CDR3 sequence is 14 residues long. Germline V CDR1 and CDR2: ENHRY, SYGVKD. The junction had 5 bases not matched to a gene; V was cut back by 5 bases and J by 6 bases. The CDR3 coding sequence is TGTGCCATCAGTTCGGGACTAGCCGGCAATGAGCAGTTCTTC. Amino acid sequence: CAISSGLAGNEQFF.

The rearrangement uses TRBV6-1 and TRBJ2-1, with D unclear. V was cut by 4 bases and J by 0 bases, with 7 bases left in between. Germline values: CDR1 MNHNS, CDR2 SASEGT. This CDR3 has 14 amino acids. CDR3 amino acids: CASSGASSYNEQFF. The CDR3 DNA reads as TGTGCCAGCAGTGGGGCGAGCTCCTACAATGAGCAGTTCTTC.

This clonotype was detected a few times. V gene TRBV10-3 combines with J gene TRBJ2-7; TRBD2 matches 8 bases. The junction had 5 bases not matched to a gene; V was cut back by 6 bases and J by 7 bases. This CDR3 spans 12 amino acids. Germline CDR1 is ENHRY and CDR2 is SYGVKD. The CDR3, as DNA: TGTGCCATCAGCTCAGCGGGAGAGGAGCAGTACGTC. This gives the protein CAISSAGEEQYV.

The V call is TRBV24-1, the J call TRBJ2-3; TRBD1 is a possible D gene (6 bases). There are 15 residues in the CDR3. Germline CDR1 is KGHDR and CDR2 is SFDVKD. V dropped 5 bases and J dropped 2 bases, with 13 bases sitting between them. The CDR3 DNA reads as TGTGCCACCAGTGGACCCGGGACACACACAGATACGCAGTATTTT. This gives the protein CATSGPGTHTDTQYF.

This chain joins TRBV6-1 and TRBJ2-1; TRBD1 matches at 8 bases. The CDR3 has 14 amino acids. Unmatched junction bases numbered 8, after V lost 6 bases and J lost 7 bases. Germline V CDR1 and CDR2: MNHNS, SASEGT. This CDR3 is CASRHQGASNEQFF. As DNA, the CDR3 is TGTGCCAGCAGGCACCAGGGGGCCTCGAATGAGCAGTTCTTC.

The V and J genes are TRBV14 and TRBJ2-5; 7 bases are a match to TRBD1. Looked up from germline, CDR1 is SGHDN and CDR2 is FVKESK. The CDR3 spans 15 residues. V shed 4 bases and J 2 bases; nucleotides not matched to a gene: 7. The chain's CDR3 is CASSRPGQTQETQYF. For the CDR3, the DNA is TGTGCCAGCAGCCGGCCGGGACAGACTCAAGAGACCCAGTACTTC.

The chain's CDR3 is CASAWTSGGTEAFF. CDR3 coding DNA: TGTGCCAGCGCTTGGACCTCGGGGGGCACTGAAGCTTTCTTT. V gene TRBV5-6 combines with J gene TRBJ1-1, with a weak D call TRBD1 (5 bases). Trimming removed 7 bases at V and 4 bases at J, with 17 bases between. The CDR3 sequence is 14 residues long. The V gene's germline CDR1 is SGHDT and CDR2 YYEEEE.

The chain joins TRBV7-9 to TRBJ1-4; tentative D call: TRBD1 (6 bases). CDR3 length equals 15 residues. The germline CDR1 and CDR2 sequences are SEHNR and FQNEAQ (reference sequence). V lost 3 bases and J lost 2, with 10 bases in between. The CDR3, as DNA: TGTGCCAGCAGCTTTACAGGGATCACTAATGAAAAACTGTTTTTT. Protein product: CASSFTGITNEKLFF.

The chain combines TRBV12-3 or TRBV12-4 with TRBJ2-7; D gene uncertain. The CDR3 consists of 14 residues. Trimming pared 6 bases from V and 0 bases from J, leaving 12 bases between. The CDR3 region has the DNA TGTGCCAGCAGCTCCAACCAGATCTCCTACGAGCAGTACTTC. Translation: CASSSNQISYEQYF.

The chain uses TRBV29-1 and TRBJ2-1; TRBD2 aligns across 8 bases. The CDR3 is 17 amino acids. In germline, CDR1 is SQVTM, CDR2 ANQGSEA. The J segment lost 2 bases and the V segment lost 0 bases, leaving 9 bases of the junction unmatched. The CDR3 spells CSVEDGGAGETYNEQFF. The CDR3 DNA reads TGCAGCGTTGAAGACGGTGGAGCGGGAGAGACCTACAATGAGCAGTTCTTC.

The J gene is TRBJ1-1, the V gene TRBV30, with no clear D. Germline CDR1 reads GTSNPN; CDR2 reads SVGIG (reference sequence). The germline V and J ends were trimmed by 0 bases and 8 bases, with 13 bases remaining between them. This CDR3 has 13 residues. CDR3 coding DNA: TGTGCCTGGAGTGTGGAGAGGTGGGGAGAAGCTTTCTTT. It is translated as CAWSVERWGEAFF.

The chain links TRBV7-2 to TRBJ1-2; TRBD1 agrees at 8 bases. Germline V gives CDR1 SGHTA, CDR2 FQGNSA. J lost 5 bases, V lost 5 bases, and 10 bases had no gene match. The CDR3 totals 15 residues. The CDR3 protein is CASSTGQGRSYGYTF. The CDR3 DNA reads as TGTGCCAGCAGCACAGGACAGGGACGGTCATATGGCTACACCTTC.

This chain joins TRBV5-5 and TRBJ2-1, with a possible D match to TRBD2 (6 bases). CDR1 and CDR2 (germline): SGHKS, YYEKEE (reference sequence). This CDR3 is 13 amino acids long. Trimming left V 2 bases short and J 9 bases short, with 12 bases between. Here the CDR3 DNA reads TGTGCCAGCAGCTTCGGGGACGGGGGTGAGCAGTTCTTC. Its protein product is CASSFGDGGEQFF.